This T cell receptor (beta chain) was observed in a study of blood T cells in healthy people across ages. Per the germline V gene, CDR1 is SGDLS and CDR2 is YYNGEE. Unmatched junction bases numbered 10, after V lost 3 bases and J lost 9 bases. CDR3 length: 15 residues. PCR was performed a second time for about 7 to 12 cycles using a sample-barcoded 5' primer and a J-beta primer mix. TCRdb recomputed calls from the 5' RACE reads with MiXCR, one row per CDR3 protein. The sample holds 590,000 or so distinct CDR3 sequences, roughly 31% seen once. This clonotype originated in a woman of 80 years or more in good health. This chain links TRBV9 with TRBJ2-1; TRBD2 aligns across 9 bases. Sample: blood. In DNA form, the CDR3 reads TGTGCCAGCAGCGGGCAGTTAGCGGGGGCCGGTGAGCAGTTCTTC. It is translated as CASSGQLAGAGEQFF.